A single sample is the source of the 4 T cell receptor beta chains below, sequenced in a study of T cells in Graves' hyperthyroidism and ophthalmopathy. RNA transcripts gave rise to amplified TCR beta CDR3 regions. First-round RT-PCR targeting the TCR CDR3 was performed with the HTBI primer set. TCRdb re-analysed the multiplex PCR reads in MiXCR, keeping a single row per CDR3 protein. This sample yields around 520,000 distinct CDR3 sequences, of which approximately 25% are seen a single time; around 10% belongs to the top ten. The material sequenced was blood. All receptors come from a woman in her twenties or thirties with Graves' ophthalmopathy.

This chain joins TRBV6-2 or TRBV6-3 and TRBJ2-5, with D possibly called TRBD1 or TRBD2 (5 bases each). The V gene lost 0 bases and the J gene lost 4 bases, with 15 bases spanning the gap. Per the germline V gene, CDR1 is MNHEY and CDR2 is SVGEGT. This CDR3 spans 16 amino acids. CDR3 amino acids: CASSYSGRTRGETQYF. DNA for the CDR3: TGTGCCAGCAGTTACTCGGGCAGGACGAGGGGAGAGACCCAGTACTTC.

This clonotype has ten or more counts. The V call is TRBV27, the J call TRBJ1-2; 8 positions agree with TRBD1. V lost 2 bases and J lost 6; bases outside the gene matches: 8. This CDR3 has 15 residues. Germline V lookup: CDR1 MNHEY, CDR2 SMNVEV (reference sequence). Here the CDR3 DNA reads TGTGCCAGCAGTTTAAGACAGGGGCTACTCCATGGCTACACCTTC. Its protein is CASSLRQGLLHGYTF.

This clonotype was recorded many times. The chain uses TRBV7-9 and TRBJ2-5, with 7 nucleotides matching TRBD1. The length of the CDR3 is 14 residues. Per germline, CDR1 SEHNR and CDR2 FQNEAQ (reference sequence). V gave up 7 bases and J gave up 2 bases; unmatched junction bases: 7. The CDR3 nucleotides are TGTGCCAGCAACCTAGGGACAGCACAAGAGACCCAGTACTTC. Translation: CASNLGTAQETQYF.

There are many counts of this clonotype. The rearrangement joins TRBV27 to TRBJ1-2; D not certain. CDR1 is MNHEY, CDR2 SMNVEV, per germline (reference sequence). CDR3 length: 9 amino acids. Trimming left V 11 bases short and J 2 bases short, with 3 bases between. Here the CDR3 reads CAENYGYTF. The DNA of the CDR3 is TGTGCCGAGAACTATGGCTACACCTTC.